A selection of T cell receptor beta chains follows, all from one sample in a study of CD8 T cells in Susac syndrome. TCRdb reprocessed the immunoSEQ multiplex PCR reads via MiXCR and lists one record per CDR3 protein. The table has more than 200,000 distinct CDR3 sequences, approximately 94% seen once. Sequenced material: CD4+ T cells from PBMCs. Every receptor here comes from a human donor with Susac syndrome. Both conserved end residues are part of each CDR3.

j_call | v_call | cdr3_aa
TRBJ2-5 | TRBV5-1 | CASSSSGPGRETQYF
TRBJ1-4 | TRBV9 | CASSVAGTTREKLFF
TRBJ2-7 | TRBV20-1 | CSASDAGGAYEQYF
TRBJ2-7 | TRBV5-6 | CASNRAGYSYEQYF
TRBJ2-5 | TRBV20-1 | CSASKQETQYF
TRBJ2-3 | TRBV20-1 | CSARPRAGAFTDTQYF
TRBJ1-1 | TRBV6-2/TRBV6-3 | CASRLTLGTPANTEAFF
TRBJ2-1 | TRBV29-1 | CSVEALAGGYNEQFF
TRBJ2-2 | TRBV6-5 | CASTNTGNTGELFF
TRBJ2-1 | TRBV4-2 | CASSQQDRVNEQFF
TRBJ2-3 | TRBV12-3/TRBV12-4 | CASPRQGSSGTDTQYF
TRBJ2-4 | TRBV12-3/TRBV12-4 | CASTQSGIGKNIQYF
TRBJ2-3 | TRBV3-1 | CASSLGGGATDTQYF
TRBJ2-7 | TRBV6-2/TRBV6-3 | CASRNGGSYEQYF
TRBJ1-5 | TRBV20-1 | CSAPGQPYSNQPQHF
TRBJ2-7 | TRBV7-2 | CASSGGLAFYEQYF
TRBJ1-5 | TRBV30 | CAWSVGGLGQGSQPQHF
TRBJ2-1 | TRBV19 | CASSIASASSYNEQFF
TRBJ1-1 | TRBV20-1 | CRTDRANTEAFF
TRBJ2-6 | TRBV19 | CASSAGSGANVLTF
TRBJ2-5 | TRBV3-1 | CASSQPSEETQYF
TRBJ2-7 | TRBV20-1 | CSARVHQGSGYEQYF
TRBJ2-5 | TRBV4-3 | CASSQDSTFQETQYF
TRBJ2-5 | TRBV12-3/TRBV12-4 | CASSPGQYKETQYF
TRBJ2-5 | TRBV15 | CATSPPGVKETQYF
TRBJ2-4 | TRBV4-3 | CASSHDSGGATIKNIQYF
TRBJ2-5 | TRBV5-6 | CASSPGGTSGGRQYF
TRBJ2-5 | TRBV4-3 | CPEEKTQYF
TRBJ2-3 | TRBV29-1 | CSVAGTGRTDTQYF
TRBJ1-2 | TRBV4-2 | CASSQRIMTGSNYGYTF
TRBJ2-3 | TRBV9 | CASSDGPGQGARTDTQYF
TRBJ1-1 | TRBV19 | CASIPGMVAWMNTEAFF
TRBJ1-2 | TRBV12-3/TRBV12-4 | CASSSNAQDGDGYTF
TRBJ2-2 | TRBV28 | CASSFTGGVGTGELFF
TRBJ2-7 | TRBV12-3/TRBV12-4 | CASRSGTGTGEQYF
TRBJ2-3 | TRBV15 | CATSIEDTQYF
TRBJ2-5 | TRBV5-1 | CASGERETQYF
TRBJ2-7 | TRBV3-1 | CASSPITSGDYEQYF
TRBJ2-5 | TRBV6-1 | CASSGNRDQETQYF
TRBJ2-3 | TRBV20-1 | CSASSGSYYTDTQYF
TRBJ1-1 | TRBV29-1 | CSVTPSWDTEAFF
TRBJ2-3 | TRBV5-6 | CASRFRTGTQYF
TRBJ2-1 | TRBV25-1 | CASSRGGIDNEQFF
TRBJ1-1 | TRBV20-1 | CSAEGGTEAFF
TRBJ1-1 | TRBV7-9 | CASSATGVMNTEAFF
TRBJ2-2 | TRBV24-1 | CATSGNSPNTGELFF
TRBJ2-5 | TRBV30 | CAFHRVVQETQYF
TRBJ1-1 | TRBV25-1 | CASSEGGAGMNTEAFF
TRBJ1-3 | TRBV30 | CASLTVRSGNTIYF
TRBJ2-2 | TRBV12-3/TRBV12-4 | CASSLSTGAGGELFF
TRBJ1-5 | TRBV21-1 | CASSKESHRRQPQHF
TRBJ1-1 | TRBV27 | CASSEQTGTLEAFF
TRBJ2-7 | TRBV7-3 | CASSLLGTGNDEQYF
TRBJ1-1 | TRBV5-1 | CASSGGPNTEAFF
TRBJ1-6 | TRBV5-1 | CASSLYRDNSPLHF
TRBJ2-7 | TRBV28 | CASSLGDRRSYEQYF
TRBJ1-1 | TRBV20-1 | CSARSTLLNGLNTEAFF